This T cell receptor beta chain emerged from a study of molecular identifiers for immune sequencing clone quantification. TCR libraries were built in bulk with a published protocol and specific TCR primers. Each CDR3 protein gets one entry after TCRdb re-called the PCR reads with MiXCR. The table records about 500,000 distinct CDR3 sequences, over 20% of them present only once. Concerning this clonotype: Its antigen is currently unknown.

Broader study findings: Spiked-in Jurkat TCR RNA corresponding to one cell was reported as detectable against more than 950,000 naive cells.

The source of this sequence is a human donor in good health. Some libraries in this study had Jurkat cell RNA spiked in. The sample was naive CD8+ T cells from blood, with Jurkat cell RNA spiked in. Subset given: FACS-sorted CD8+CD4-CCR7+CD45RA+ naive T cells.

The CDR3 nucleotides are TGTGCCAGCAAACTGGACAGGGACGCACGTAACTATGGCTACACCTTC. Translation: CASKLDRDARNYGYTF. The chain recombines TRBV6-2 or TRBV6-3 with TRBJ1-2, with TRBD1 matching 8 bases. The CDR3 length is 16 residues. Germline values: CDR1 MNHEY, CDR2 SVGEGT. The junction had 11 bases not matched to a gene; V was cut back by 7 bases and J by 1 base.